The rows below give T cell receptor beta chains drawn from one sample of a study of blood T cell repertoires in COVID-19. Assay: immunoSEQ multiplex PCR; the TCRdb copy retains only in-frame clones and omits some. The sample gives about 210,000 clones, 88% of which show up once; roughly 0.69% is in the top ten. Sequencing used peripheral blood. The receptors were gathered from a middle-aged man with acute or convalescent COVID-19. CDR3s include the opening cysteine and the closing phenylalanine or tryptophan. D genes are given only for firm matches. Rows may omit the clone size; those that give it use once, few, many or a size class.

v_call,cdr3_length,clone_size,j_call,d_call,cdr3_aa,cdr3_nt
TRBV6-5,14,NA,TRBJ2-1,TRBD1,CASSLDRGDNEQFF,TGTGCCAGCAGCCTGGACAGGGGGGACAATGAGCAGTTCTTC
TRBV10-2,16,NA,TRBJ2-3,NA,CASRPPRLRATDTQYF,TGCGCCAGCAGGCCCCCACGACTGAGGGCCACAGATACGCAGTATTTT
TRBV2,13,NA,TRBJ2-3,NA,CATLTGSTDTQYF,TGTGCCACCCTGACGGGGAGCACAGATACGCAGTATTTT
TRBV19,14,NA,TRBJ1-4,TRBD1,CASSIGGGNEKLFF,TGTGCCAGTAGTATTGGAGGGGGCAATGAAAAACTGTTTTTT
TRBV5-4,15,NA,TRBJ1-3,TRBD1,CASSFKGARGNTIYF,TGTGCCAGCAGCTTCAAGGGGGCGCGGGGAAACACCATATATTTT
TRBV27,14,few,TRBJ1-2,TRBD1,CASSLSGQVQGYTF,TGTGCCAGCAGTTTATCCGGACAGGTCCAAGGCTACACCTTC
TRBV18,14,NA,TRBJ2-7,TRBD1,CASSPGQEASRQYF,TGTGCCAGCTCACCAGGACAGGAGGCAAGTAGGCAGTACTTC
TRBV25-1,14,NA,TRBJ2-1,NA,CASRLGGSYNEQFF,TGTGCCAGCAGACTCGGAGGGTCGTACAATGAGCAGTTCTTC
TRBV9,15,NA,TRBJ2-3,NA,CASSNSGLGTDTQYF,TGTGCCAGCAGCAATTCCGGGTTGGGCACAGATACGCAGTATTTT
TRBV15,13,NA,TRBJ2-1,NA,CATSRGEGVEQFF,TGTGCCACCAGCAGAGGAGAGGGGGTTGAGCAGTTCTTC
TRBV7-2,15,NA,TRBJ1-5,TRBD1,CASSLEGASNQPQHF,TGTGCCAGCAGCTTAGAGGGGGCGAGCAATCAGCCCCAGCATTTT
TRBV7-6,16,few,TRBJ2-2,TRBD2,CASSEGTRGGTGELFF,TGTGCCAGCAGCGAGGGGACTAGAGGGGGGACCGGGGAGCTGTTTTTT
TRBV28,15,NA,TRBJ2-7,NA,CASSPWRVSREHQYF,TGTGCCAGCAGTCCTTGGAGAGTCTCGCGGGAACACCAGTACTTC
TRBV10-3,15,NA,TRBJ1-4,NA,CAISGSGGANEKLFF,TGTGCCATCAGTGGATCCGGGGGGGCTAATGAAAAACTGTTTTTT
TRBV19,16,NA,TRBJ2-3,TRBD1,CASSMGEWTGADTQYF,TGTGCCAGTAGTATGGGGGAGTGGACAGGGGCAGATACGCAGTATTTT
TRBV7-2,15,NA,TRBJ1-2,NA,CASSYNTLLLYGYTF,TGTGCCAGCAGCTATAACACGCTTCTCCTTTATGGCTACACCTTC
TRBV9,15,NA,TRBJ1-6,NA,CASRPGGLDNSPLHF,TGTGCCAGCAGGCCCGGGGGGCTCGATAATTCACCCCTCCACTTT
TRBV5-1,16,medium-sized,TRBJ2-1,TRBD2,CASSFTGTRGNNEQFF,TGCGCCAGCAGCTTTACCGGGACTAGGGGGAACAATGAGCAGTTCTTC
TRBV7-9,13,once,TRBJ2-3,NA,CASSSAARVAQYF,TGTGCCAGCAGCTCGGCAGCCAGGGTTGCGCAGTATTTT
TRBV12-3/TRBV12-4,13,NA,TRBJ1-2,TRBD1,CASIRDRVYGYTF,TGTGCCAGCATCAGGGACAGGGTCTATGGCTACACCTTC
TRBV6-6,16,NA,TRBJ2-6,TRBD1,CASRPQGAAGANVLTF,TGTGCCAGCAGGCCACAGGGGGCTGCTGGGGCCAACGTCCTGACTTTC
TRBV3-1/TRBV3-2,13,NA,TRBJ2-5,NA,CASSQTDIGTQYF,TGTGCCAGCAGCCAAACTGACATCGGGACCCAGTACTTC
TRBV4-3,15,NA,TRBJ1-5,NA,CASSQDSVSNQPQHF,TGCGCCAGCAGCCAAGATTCAGTTAGCAATCAGCCCCAGCATTTT
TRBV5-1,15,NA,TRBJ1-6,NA,CASSDLQGSESPLHF,TGCGCCAGCAGCGACTTACAGGGTTCGGAATCACCCCTCCACTTT
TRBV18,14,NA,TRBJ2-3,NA,CASSERPGGDTQYF,TGTGCCAGCTCCGAGCGGCCCGGGGGAGATACGCAGTATTTT
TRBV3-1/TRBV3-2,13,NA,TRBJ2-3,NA,CASSQANTDTQYF,TGTGCCAGCAGCCAAGCTAACACAGATACGCAGTATTTT
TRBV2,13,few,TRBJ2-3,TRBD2,CASRERSGATQYF,TGTGCCAGCAGGGAAAGGAGCGGGGCTACGCAGTATTTT
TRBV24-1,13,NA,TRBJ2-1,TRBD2,CATGTSGYNEQFF,TGTGCCACAGGGACTAGCGGGTACAATGAGCAGTTCTTC
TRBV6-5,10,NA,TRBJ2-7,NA,CASTGYEQYF,TGTGCCAGCACGGGTTACGAGCAGTACTTC
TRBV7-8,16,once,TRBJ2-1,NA,CASSLSRGLPHNEQFF,TGTGCCAGCAGCTTAAGTCGGGGTCTCCCCCACAATGAGCAGTTCTTC
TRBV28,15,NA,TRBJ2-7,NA,CASSLWGSLPYEQYF,TGTGCCAGCAGTTTATGGGGCAGCCTTCCCTACGAGCAGTACTTC
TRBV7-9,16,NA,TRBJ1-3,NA,CASSSQVGTLGNTIYF,TGTGCCAGCAGCTCTCAAGTTGGGACACTCGGAAACACCATATATTTT
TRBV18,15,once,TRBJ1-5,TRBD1,CASSPGQGINQPQHF,TGTGCCAGCTCACCGGGACAGGGTATCAATCAGCCCCAGCATTTT
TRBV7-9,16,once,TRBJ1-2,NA,CASSLVTPTANYGYTF,TGTGCCAGCAGCTTAGTAACCCCGACAGCTAACTATGGCTACACCTTC
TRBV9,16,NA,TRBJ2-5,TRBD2,CATSTGTSGRGETQYF,TGTGCCACTTCCACTGGGACTAGCGGGAGAGGGGAGACCCAGTACTTC
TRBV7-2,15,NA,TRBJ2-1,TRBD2,CASSRTPGGQGEQFF,TGTGCCAGCAGCAGGACTCCGGGGGGGCAGGGTGAGCAGTTCTTC
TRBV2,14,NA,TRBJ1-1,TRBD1,CASSYPGTGGEAFF,TGTGCCAGCTCGTATCCCGGGACAGGGGGTGAAGCTTTCTTT
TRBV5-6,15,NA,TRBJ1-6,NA,CASSSTYVGFSPLHF,TGTGCCAGCAGCTCGACATATGTTGGGTTTTCACCCCTCCACTTT
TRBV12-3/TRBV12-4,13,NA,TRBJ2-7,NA,CASSYGGIDEQYF,TGTGCCAGCAGTTACGGAGGGATCGACGAGCAGTACTTC
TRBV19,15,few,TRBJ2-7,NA,CASSIFFGGSYEQYF,TGTGCCAGTAGTATTTTCTTTGGGGGGAGCTACGAGCAGTACTTC
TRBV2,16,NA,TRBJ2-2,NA,CASSRVPVANTGELFF,TGTGCCAGCAGCCGGGTCCCGGTCGCGAACACCGGGGAGCTGTTTTTT